The next 26 T cell receptor beta chains were all read from a single sample in a study of T-cell memory formation after mild COVID-19. MiXCR was run by TCRdb on the 5' RACE reads, yielding one entry per CDR3 protein. The sample includes roughly 380,000 distinct CDR3 sequences, 28% of them seen just once. Sequenced material: PBMCs or a T cell subset sorted from them (not recorded which). The receptor set was obtained from an adult woman who had mild COVID-19 (a few samples of this study predate the infection). Cell type and time point are not known.

The chain combines TRBV20-1 with TRBJ1-1; D ambiguous. The V end was cut by 8 bases, the J end by 7 bases, with 11 bases between. This CDR3 is built from 10 residues. Germline V gene sequence: CDR1 DFQATT, CDR2 SNEGSKA (reference sequence). The chain's CDR3 is CSSLGIEAFF. The CDR3 DNA reads as TGCAGTTCTTTGGGGATTGAAGCTTTCTTT.

This chain links TRBV27 with TRBJ2-3; no clear D gene. The CDR3 is 15 residues long. V was shortened by 6 bases and J by 6 bases, with 19 bases between the two germline ends. Germline V lookup: CDR1 MNHEY, CDR2 SMNVEV (reference sequence). The CDR3: CASRGTGNKRDTQYF. The DNA for the CDR3 is TGTGCCAGCAGGGGAACGGGCAACAAAAGGGATACGCAGTATTTT.

This clonotype was detected only a few times. The chain has TRBV12-3 or TRBV12-4 and TRBJ2-3; 8 nucleotides agree with TRBD1. The J segment lost 2 bases and the V segment lost 3 bases, leaving 10 bases of the junction unmatched. The CDR3 has 17 amino acids. This CDR3 reads CASSFFPGGYDTDTQYF. Written as DNA, the CDR3 is TGTGCCAGCAGTTTTTTTCCAGGGGGCTATGACACAGATACGCAGTATTTT.

J is TRBJ2-7 and V is TRBV9, with 7 nucleotides matching TRBD1. J lost 2 bases, V lost 2 bases, and 1 base had no gene match. The CDR3 has 13 amino acids. The germline V gene has CDR1 SGDLS and CDR2 YYNGEE. The CDR3 loop reads CASSVGTAYEQYF. CDR3 nucleotide sequence: TGTGCCAGCAGCGTCGGGACAGCCTACGAGCAGTACTTC.

The gene calls are TRBV11-2 and TRBJ1-1; 7 bases match TRBD1. After removal of 7 bases from V and 0 bases from J, the junction contained 14 bases not matched to a gene. The CDR3 is 17 amino acids. Germline V gene lookup returns CDR1 SGHAT and CDR2 FQNNGV. The DNA for the CDR3 is TGTGCCAGCATCCAGGGGGGGACCACGGCTTTGAACACTGAAGCTTTCTTT. Translation: CASIQGGTTALNTEAFF.

The rearrangement links TRBV5-1 to TRBJ2-5; D gene ambiguous. The CDR3 runs 14 residues. Trimming cost V 5 bases and J 1 base, with 12 bases left between them. The V gene's germline CDR1 is SGHRS and CDR2 YFSETQ. CDR3 sequence reads: CASSPLVSQETQYF. CDR3 bases: TGCGCCAGCAGTCCCTTAGTTTCCCAAGAGACCCAGTACTTC.

A few counts support this clonotype. The CDR3 loop reads CASSTGPSGISDTQYF. Here the CDR3 DNA reads TGTGCCAGCAGCACCGGCCCTAGCGGGATCTCAGATACGCAGTATTTT. The chain links TRBV5-6 to TRBJ2-3, with 9 bases fitting TRBD2. Germline V lookup: CDR1 SGHDT, CDR2 YYEEEE. CDR3 size: 16 residues. J was trimmed by 4 bases and V by 4 bases; bases with no gene match: 10.

This rearrangement joins TRBV27 to TRBJ1-4; maybe TRBD1 (5 bases). With 9 bases removed from V and 10 bases from J, the gap between germline ends came to 18 bases. Per the germline V gene, CDR1 is MNHEY and CDR2 is SMNVEV (reference sequence). This CDR3 spans 13 amino acids. CDR3 residues: CASGLDRRGKLFF. For the CDR3, the DNA is TGTGCCAGTGGGCTCGACAGAAGGGGAAAACTGTTTTTT.

The rearrangement links TRBV18 to TRBJ2-7; 8 nucleotides line up with TRBD1. Trimming took 3 bases from V and 5 from J; bases not matched to a gene: 6. CDR1 is KGHSH, CDR2 LQKENI, per germline. There are 14 residues in the CDR3. Here the CDR3 reads CASSPRTGTHEQYF. The CDR3 bases are TGTGCCAGCTCACCTAGGACAGGGACCCACGAGCAGTACTTC.

This clonotype was counted between two and nine times. The chain couples TRBV5-6 to TRBJ1-4, with D hard to call. Germline values: CDR1 SGHDT, CDR2 YYEEEE. The length of the CDR3 is 15 residues. Trimming cost V 0 bases and J 5 bases, with 11 bases left between them. CDR3 sequence (DNA): TGTGCCAGCAGCTTGGAACAGTCCGTAAATGAAAAACTGTTTTTT. This translates into CASSLEQSVNEKLFF.

V and J are TRBV2 and TRBJ2-7; 9 positions agree with TRBD2. The V and J ends lost 6 bases and 2 bases, in that order; junction bases with no gene match: 5. The CDR3 runs to 14 residues. Germline loops: CDR1 SNHLY, CDR2 FYNNEI. This CDR3 reads CASREIAGAYEQYF. The DNA of the CDR3 is TGTGCCAGCAGAGAAATAGCGGGAGCCTACGAGCAGTACTTC.

This clonotype was recorded a few times. The gene calls are TRBV12-3 or TRBV12-4 and TRBJ2-7, with D perhaps matching TRBD2 (6 bases). V lost 5 bases and J 4 bases, leaving 15 bases between the germline ends. This CDR3 is 14 amino acids long. DNA of the CDR3: TGTGCCAGCAGTCTCACGGGAGACGTGTACGAGCAGTACTTC. Amino acid sequence: CASSLTGDVYEQYF.

This clonotype has just a few counts. The chain carries TRBV12-3 or TRBV12-4 and TRBJ1-1; TRBD1 agrees at 7 bases. After removal of 1 base from V and 0 bases from J, the junction contained 5 bases not matched to a gene. The CDR3 consists of 16 residues. CDR3 amino acids: CASSLGPGQMNTEAFF. CDR3 nucleotide sequence: TGTGCCAGCAGTTTAGGTCCGGGACAGATGAACACTGAAGCTTTCTTT.

This chain links TRBV6-5 with TRBJ2-7; D gene uncertain. The CDR3 contains 21 residues. V gave up 0 bases and J gave up 0 bases, with 27 bases separating them. In germline, CDR1 is MNHEY, CDR2 SVGAGI. CDR3 protein: CASSYSNLSETIPKSSYEQYF. The CDR3 DNA sequence: TGTGCCAGCAGTTACTCGAATCTGTCCGAGACGATCCCAAAAAGCTCCTACGAGCAGTACTTC.

V is TRBV5-1 and J is TRBJ2-5, with D perhaps matching TRBD1 or TRBD2 (5 bases each). Germline assignment: CDR1 SGHRS and CDR2 YFSETQ. The CDR3 is 15 residues long. V lost 1 base and J lost 4, with 14 bases in between. The CDR3 reads CASSLWQGVRETQYF. DNA of the CDR3: TGCGCCAGCAGCTTGTGGCAGGGAGTGAGAGAGACCCAGTACTTC.

This chain connects TRBV29-1 to TRBJ2-4; 9 bases fit TRBD1. The V and J ends lost 6 bases and 4 bases, in that order; junction bases with no gene match: 7. The germline V gene encodes CDR1 SQVTM and CDR2 ANQGSEA. The CDR3 runs to 14 residues. The DNA of the CDR3 is TGCAGCGTCCACTCTGGGACAGGGAAAAACATTCAGTACTTC. Encoded protein: CSVHSGTGKNIQYF.

There are a few counts of this clonotype. V is TRBV4-1 and J is TRBJ1-2; TRBD1 might be the D (5 bases). Germline assignment: CDR1 MGHRA and CDR2 YSYEKL. The CDR3 has 12 amino acids. V lost 3 bases, J lost 6 bases, and 8 bases lay in between. The CDR3 DNA is TGCGCCAGCAGCCAGGGCAGGGATGGCTACACCTTC. Translated, it gives CASSQGRDGYTF.

This clonotype was seen many times. The V call is TRBV25-1, the J call TRBJ2-5, with 7 bases that match TRBD2. The CDR3 has 16 residues. Germline V gene sequence: CDR1 MGHDK, CDR2 SYGVNS. J gave up 1 base and V 5 bases, and 10 bases lay outside the gene matches. The CDR3 loop reads CASSPGGERAQETQYF. In DNA form, the CDR3 reads TGTGCCAGCAGTCCTGGGGGGGAAAGAGCCCAAGAGACCCAGTACTTC.

The rearrangement joins TRBV11-3 to TRBJ2-3, with 10 bases lining up with TRBD2. V shed 1 base, J shed 4 bases, and the junction held 5 bases outside the gene matches. This CDR3 contains 16 residues. CDR1 SGHNT and CDR2 YENEEA come from the germline V gene. The CDR3: CASSLGTSGASDTQYF. The CDR3, as DNA: TGTGCCAGCAGCTTAGGAACTAGCGGGGCCTCAGATACGCAGTATTTT. The variable domain in full, with the rest retrieved from reference TRBV11-3 and TRBJ2-3, is EAGVVQSPRYKIIEKKQPVAFWCNPISGHNTLYWYLQNLGQGPELLIRYENEEAVDDSQLPKDRFSAERLKGVDSTLKIQPAELGDSAVYLCASSLGTSGASDTQYFGPGTRLTVL.

V is TRBV6-1 and J is TRBJ2-5, with a possible D match to TRBD2 (6 bases). This CDR3 contains 13 residues. V shed 6 bases and J shed 5 bases, with 13 bases lying between them. CDR1 is MNHNS and CDR2 is SASEGT in the germline V gene. In DNA form, the CDR3 reads TGTGCCAGCAGGGGATCTGGGGGGGAGACCCAGTACTTC. Its translation is CASRGSGGETQYF.

The table lists this clonotype with a few counts. This chain joins TRBV3-1 and TRBJ1-5; the D is unclear. Germline lookup yields CDR1 LGHDT and CDR2 YNNKEL (reference sequence). The CDR3 contains 14 residues. V lost 2 bases to trimming and J lost 4 bases, with 9 bases between them. The CDR3 DNA is TGTGCCAGCAGCCAAAACCTGTTGAATCAGCCCCAGCATTTT. This encodes CASSQNLLNQPQHF.

This clonotype was picked up a small number of times. The chain links TRBV20-1 to TRBJ2-7; D unresolved. The CDR3 extends over 12 amino acids. From germline, CDR1 is DFQATT and CDR2 SNEGSKA (reference sequence). V was shortened by 6 bases and J by 3 bases, with 12 bases between the two germline ends. CDR3 DNA: TGCAGTGCCGAGGACGGCGGCTACGAGCAGTACTTC. It codes for CSAEDGGYEQYF.

The chain employs TRBV7-2 and TRBJ2-5; D not certain. CDR3 length equals 15 residues. Germline V gives CDR1 SGHTA, CDR2 FQGNSA. Deletions cut 2 bases from V and 2 bases from J, with 12 bases between. The CDR3 is CASSLRRSLQETQYF. Written as DNA, the CDR3 is TGTGCCAGCAGCTTAAGGCGGTCCTTACAAGAGACCCAGTACTTC.

The J gene is TRBJ2-1, the V gene TRBV7-2; maybe TRBD2 (5 bases). The germline gives CDR1 SGHTA, CDR2 FQGNSA. The germline V and J ends were trimmed by 1 base and 8 bases, with 15 bases remaining between them. The CDR3 loop spans 15 amino acids. In DNA, the CDR3 is TGTGCCAGCAGCTTAGTGGGAGTCCTGGTGGATGAGCAGTTCTTC. This gives the protein CASSLVGVLVDEQFF.

This clonotype came up a few times. The chain employs TRBV5-6 and TRBJ2-4, with TRBD2 matching over 7 bases. Germline V gene data show CDR1 as SGHDT and CDR2 as YYEEEE. This CDR3 is 16 amino acids long. The ends lost 4 bases at V and 3 bases at J; junction bases unmatched: 10. The CDR3 DNA reads as TGTGCCAGCAGCCCGCGGGGGAGGGGAGGCAAAAACATTCAGTACTTC. This sequence encodes CASSPRGRGGKNIQYF.

This clonotype was counted between two and nine times. The rearrangement joins TRBV6-5 to TRBJ2-7, with 9 bases aligning to TRBD1. Germline V gene lookup returns CDR1 MNHEY and CDR2 SVGAGI. Trimming at V came to 10 bases and at J to 6 bases, leaving 13 bases not matched to a gene. The CDR3 covers 14 residues. CDR3 region: CATKPGQGRSEQYF. DNA for the CDR3: TGTGCCACCAAACCGGGACAGGGACGCTCCGAGCAGTACTTC.